The next 20 T cell receptor beta chains were all read from a single sample in a study of blood T cell repertoires in COVID-19. Assay: immunoSEQ multiplex PCR; the TCRdb copy retains only in-frame clones and omits some. The table lists roughly 110,000 clones, roughly 84% of them singletons. Sequencing was done on a sample of peripheral blood. These receptors were taken from a woman aged 40 to 49 with acute or convalescent COVID-19.

V gene TRBV9 combines with J gene TRBJ1-3; D possibly corresponds to TRBD1 (5 bases). V was clipped by 3 bases and J by 0 bases, with 7 bases between them. This CDR3 contains 14 residues. The germline V gene has CDR1 SGDLS and CDR2 YYNGEE. For the CDR3, the DNA is TGTGCCAGCAGCGCCGGGGGCTCTGGAAACACCATATATTTT. This translates into CASSAGGSGNTIYF.

This chain connects TRBV19 to TRBJ1-4; tentatively, D is TRBD1 (5 bases). Germline V CDR1 and CDR2: LNHDA, SQIVND (reference sequence). This CDR3 has 14 residues. The V end was cut by 11 bases, the J end by 8 bases, with 21 bases between. The CDR3 region is CASNGAGRREKLFF. The DNA of the CDR3 is TGTGCCTCCAATGGGGCCGGGAGAAGGGAAAAACTGTTTTTT.

A word on this clone: Sequence at one end of the junction differs from germline and may be a read error. The genes are TRBV4-1 and TRBJ2-3, with a possible D match to TRBD1 (6 bases). The CDR3 contains 15 residues. Germline CDR1 and CDR2: MGHRA and YSYEKL. The DNA for the CDR3 is TGCGCCAGCAGCCAAGGGGACCTATCGACAGGTACGCAGTATTTT. Its protein product is CASSQGDLSTGTQYF.

There are a few counts of this clone. This chain joins TRBV3-1 (or the pseudogene TRBV3-2) and TRBJ2-3; possible D gene TRBD2, 6 bases. With 6 bases removed from V and 0 bases from J, the gap between germline ends came to 10 bases. Germline CDR1 reads LGHDT; CDR2 reads YNNKEL (reference sequence). This CDR3 has 14 amino acids. The CDR3 nucleotides read TGTGCCAGCAGTGCGGGGCCTAGCACAGATACGCAGTATTTT. It codes for CASSAGPSTDTQYF.

This clone was seen only once. This chain connects TRBV1 to TRBJ2-3; the table's D call TRBD2 went unverified against the DNA. TRBV1 is a pseudogene segment. The CDR3 extends over 16 amino acids. The DNA of the CDR3 is TGCACCAGCAGCCAAGCGGCGGGGGGGAGCACAGATACGCAGTATTTT. It yields the protein CTSSQAAGGSTDTQYF.

The chain joins TRBV11-2 to TRBJ1-2; the match to TRBD1 covers 7 bases. The V gene end was trimmed by 5 bases and the J gene end by 7 bases; junction bases not matched to a gene: 10. CDR1 and CDR2 (germline): SGHAT, FQNNGV. The CDR3 covers 14 residues. The chain's CDR3 is CASSTGTDPFGYTF. The CDR3 DNA is TGTGCCAGCAGCACCGGGACAGACCCATTTGGCTACACCTTC.

This chain uses TRBV19 with TRBJ1-6; a possible D gene is TRBD1 (6 bases). Trimming left V 10 bases short and J 8 bases short, with 18 bases between. The CDR3 totals 14 residues. CDR1 is LNHDA, CDR2 SQIVND, per germline (reference sequence). The CDR3 here is CATQSGGADSPLHF. The CDR3 DNA sequence: TGTGCCACGCAATCTGGGGGGGCTGATTCACCCCTCCACTTT.

The V and J genes are TRBV5-5 and TRBJ2-7, with TRBD1 matching over 7 bases. The J segment lost 0 bases and the V segment lost 4 bases, leaving 1 base of the junction unmatched. Germline CDR1 reads SGHKS; CDR2 reads YYEKEE (reference sequence). CDR3 length: 13 amino acids. CDR3 region: CASSEGASYEQYF. The CDR3 DNA reads as TGTGCCAGCAGCGAGGGGGCCTCCTACGAGCAGTACTTC.

The chain combines TRBV6-5 with TRBJ2-1; 7 positions agree with TRBD1. CDR3 length equals 13 residues. Germline-derived CDR1 and CDR2 are MNHEY and SVGAGI. Unmatched junction bases numbered 4, after V lost 2 bases and J lost 9 bases. The CDR3 region has the DNA TGTGCCAGCAGTTACGAGGGGGCGTCTGAGCAGTTCTTC. Translated, it gives CASSYEGASEQFF.

The gene calls are TRBV6-5 and TRBJ1-3; possible D gene TRBD1, 6 bases. The CDR3 length is 14 residues. Germline lookup yields CDR1 MNHEY and CDR2 SVGAGI. Trimming cost V 2 bases and J 4 bases, with 9 bases left between them. The CDR3 nucleotides read TGTGCCAGCAGTTACAGCAGGGGCGGAAACACCATATATTTT. As protein: CASSYSRGGNTIYF.

V and J are TRBV5-1 and TRBJ1-4, with no clear D. Germline V CDR1 and CDR2: SGHRS, YFSETQ. The V and J ends lost 0 bases and 5 bases respectively, with 8 bases between them. This CDR3 region has 14 residues. This CDR3 reads CASSLDSLNEKLFF. The CDR3, as DNA: TGCGCCAGCAGCTTGGACAGTCTGAATGAAAAACTGTTTTTT.

J is TRBJ2-7 and V is TRBV10-3, with TRBD1 matching over 9 bases. Germline assignment: CDR1 ENHRY and CDR2 SYGVKD. This CDR3 contains 14 residues. Losses at the gene ends were 3 bases for V and 6 bases for J; bases not matched to a gene: 6. CDR3 DNA: TGTGCCATCAGTGATGGGACAGGGCGTTTCGAGCAGTACTTC. It translates to CAISDGTGRFEQYF.

The chain employs TRBV9 and TRBJ2-7, with D possibly matching TRBD1 (5 bases). V dropped 0 bases and J dropped 4 bases, with 11 bases sitting between them. The CDR3 loop spans 14 amino acids. Looked up from germline, CDR1 is SGDLS and CDR2 is YYNGEE. For the CDR3, the DNA is TGTGCCAGCAGCGTAGGTCAGGGCCATTACGAGCAGTACTTC. Encoded protein: CASSVGQGHYEQYF.

The rearrangement links TRBV2 to TRBJ1-2; D may be TRBD1 (6 bases). From germline, CDR1 is SNHLY and CDR2 FYNNEI. Trimming left V 5 bases short and J 7 bases short, with 14 bases between. CDR3 size: 13 residues. The CDR3 sequence is CASSNIQGTGYTF. Here the CDR3 DNA reads TGTGCCAGCAGTAATATTCAGGGGACTGGCTACACCTTC.

The chain is built from TRBV30 and TRBJ2-3; 10 positions agree with TRBD2. Per the germline V gene, CDR1 is GTSNPN and CDR2 is SVGIG (reference sequence). V lost 4 bases, J lost 5 bases, and 3 bases stayed unmatched. The CDR3 is 13 amino acids. In nucleotides, the CDR3 is TGTGCCTGGACTAGCGGGGGTGGAGATACGCAGTATTTT. Amino acid sequence: CAWTSGGGDTQYF.

This clone was seen a single time. The chain employs TRBV5-1 and TRBJ2-3, with 10 bases that match TRBD2. This CDR3 contains 15 residues. J was trimmed by 3 bases and V by 3 bases; bases with no gene match: 4. CDR1 is SGHRS and CDR2 is YFSETQ in the germline V gene. CDR3 coding DNA: TGCGCCAGCAGCTCTACTAGCGGGGAAACAGATACGCAGTATTTT. Protein: CASSSTSGETDTQYF.

The count of this clone is one. The gene calls are TRBV7-3 and TRBJ2-3; D is possibly TRBD2 (5 bases). CDR1 is SGHTA and CDR2 is FQGTGA in the germline V gene. This CDR3 spans 15 amino acids. V gave up 0 bases and J gave up 2 bases, with 9 bases separating them. Here the CDR3 reads CASSLTLGDTDTQYF. The CDR3 DNA is TGTGCCAGCAGCTTAACGCTCGGGGACACAGATACGCAGTATTTT.

J is TRBJ2-1 and V is TRBV30, with D perhaps TRBD1 (5 bases). Trimming left V 0 bases short and J 7 bases short, with 10 bases between. CDR3 length: 13 residues. The germline gives CDR1 GTSNPN, CDR2 SVGIG (reference sequence). CDR3 in amino acids: CAWSVGAVNEQFF. In nucleotides, the CDR3 is TGTGCCTGGAGTGTAGGGGCAGTTAATGAGCAGTTCTTC.

This clone was observed once. The rearrangement uses TRBV5-4 and TRBJ2-7; D is unclear. The CDR3 has 12 residues. V shed 3 bases and J shed 7 bases, with 11 bases lying between them. Germline CDR1 reads SGHNT; CDR2 reads YYREEE (reference sequence). CDR3 sequence (DNA): TGTGCCAGCAGCTCGCCTACAGTTGAGCAGTACTTC. Encoded protein: CASSSPTVEQYF.

The CDR3: CASTLTSGAYEQYF. The DNA of the CDR3 is TGTGCCAGCACCCTTACTAGCGGGGCATACGAGCAGTACTTC. This rearrangement joins TRBV6-6 to TRBJ2-7; TRBD2 matches 10 bases. The germline CDR1 and CDR2 sequences are MNHNY and SVGAGI (reference sequence). There are 14 residues in the CDR3. V dropped 7 bases and J dropped 4; count of bases not matched to a gene: 7.